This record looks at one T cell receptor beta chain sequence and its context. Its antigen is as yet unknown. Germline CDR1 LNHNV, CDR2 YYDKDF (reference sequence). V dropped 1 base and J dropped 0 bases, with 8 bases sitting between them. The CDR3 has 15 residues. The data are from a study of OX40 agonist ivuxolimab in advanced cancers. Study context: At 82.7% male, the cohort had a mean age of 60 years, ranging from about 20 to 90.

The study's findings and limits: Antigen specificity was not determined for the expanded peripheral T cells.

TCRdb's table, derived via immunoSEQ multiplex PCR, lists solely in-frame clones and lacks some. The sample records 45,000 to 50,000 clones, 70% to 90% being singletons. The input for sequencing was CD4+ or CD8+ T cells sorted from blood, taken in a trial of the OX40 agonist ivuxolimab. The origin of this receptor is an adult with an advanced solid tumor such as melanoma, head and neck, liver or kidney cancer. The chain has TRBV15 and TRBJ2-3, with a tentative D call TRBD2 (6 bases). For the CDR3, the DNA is TGTGCCACCAGCAGAGCCGGGGGTAGCACAGATACGCAGTATTTT. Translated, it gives CATSRAGGSTDTQYF.